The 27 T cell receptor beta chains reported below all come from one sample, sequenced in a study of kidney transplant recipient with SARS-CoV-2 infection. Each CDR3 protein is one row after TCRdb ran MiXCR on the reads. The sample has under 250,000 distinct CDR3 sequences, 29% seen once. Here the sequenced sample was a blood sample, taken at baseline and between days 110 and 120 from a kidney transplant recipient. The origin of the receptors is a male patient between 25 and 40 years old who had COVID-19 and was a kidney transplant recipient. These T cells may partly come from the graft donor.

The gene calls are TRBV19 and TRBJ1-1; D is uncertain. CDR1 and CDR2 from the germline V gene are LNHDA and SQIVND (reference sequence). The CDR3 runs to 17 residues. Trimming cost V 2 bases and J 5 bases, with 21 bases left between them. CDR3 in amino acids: CASSISSSFLSWTEAFF. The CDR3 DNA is TGTGCCAGTAGTATATCCAGCAGTTTCTTATCTTGGACTGAAGCTTTCTTT.

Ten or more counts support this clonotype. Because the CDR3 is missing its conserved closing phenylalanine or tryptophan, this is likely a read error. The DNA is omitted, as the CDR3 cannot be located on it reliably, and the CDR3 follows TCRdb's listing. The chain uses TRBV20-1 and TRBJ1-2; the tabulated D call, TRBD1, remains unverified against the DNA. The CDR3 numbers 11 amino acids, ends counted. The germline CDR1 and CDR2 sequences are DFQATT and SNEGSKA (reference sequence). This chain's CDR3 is CSALMGRLLSD.

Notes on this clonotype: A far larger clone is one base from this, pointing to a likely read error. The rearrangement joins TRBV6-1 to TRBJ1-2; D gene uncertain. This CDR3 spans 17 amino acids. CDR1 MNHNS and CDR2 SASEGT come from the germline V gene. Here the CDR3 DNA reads TGTGCCAGCAGTCTACGAAAAGGTGGGAGAAAGACCTATGGCCACACCTTC. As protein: CASSLRKGGRKTYGHTF.

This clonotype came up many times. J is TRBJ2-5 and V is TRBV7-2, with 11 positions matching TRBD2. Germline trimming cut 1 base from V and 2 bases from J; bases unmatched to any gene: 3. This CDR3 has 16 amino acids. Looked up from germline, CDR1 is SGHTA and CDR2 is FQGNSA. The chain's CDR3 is CASSLGLAGPQETQYF. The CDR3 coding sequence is TGTGCCAGCAGCTTAGGACTAGCGGGGCCTCAAGAGACCCAGTACTTC.

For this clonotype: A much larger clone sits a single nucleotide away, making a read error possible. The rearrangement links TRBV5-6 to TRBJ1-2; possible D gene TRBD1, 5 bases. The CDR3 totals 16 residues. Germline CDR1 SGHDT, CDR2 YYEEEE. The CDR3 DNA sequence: TGTGCCAGCAGCTTGGCAGTTGAGGGGATCGGCTATGGCTACCCCTTC. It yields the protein CASSLAVEGIGYGYPF.

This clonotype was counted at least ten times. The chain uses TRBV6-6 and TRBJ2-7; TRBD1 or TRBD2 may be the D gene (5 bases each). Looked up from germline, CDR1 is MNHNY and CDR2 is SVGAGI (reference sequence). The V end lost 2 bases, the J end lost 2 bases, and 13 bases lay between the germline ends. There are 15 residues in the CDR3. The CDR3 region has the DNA TGTGCCAGCAGTTACGGGACCCGTTCTGCCTACGAGCAGTACTTC. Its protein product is CASSYGTRSAYEQYF.

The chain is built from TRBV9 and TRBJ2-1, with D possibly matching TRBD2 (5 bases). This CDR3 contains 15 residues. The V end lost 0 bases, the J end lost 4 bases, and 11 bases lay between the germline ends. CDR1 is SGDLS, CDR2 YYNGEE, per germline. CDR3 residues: CASSVGPREYNEQFF. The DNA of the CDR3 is TGTGCCAGCAGCGTAGGGCCCCGGGAATACAATGAGCAGTTCTTC.

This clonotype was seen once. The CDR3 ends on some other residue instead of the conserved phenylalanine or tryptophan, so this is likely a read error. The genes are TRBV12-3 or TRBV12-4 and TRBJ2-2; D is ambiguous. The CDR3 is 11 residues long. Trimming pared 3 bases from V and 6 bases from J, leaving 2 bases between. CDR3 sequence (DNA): TGTGCCAGCAGTTTTCCCGGGGAGCTGTTTGTT. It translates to CASSFPGELFV.

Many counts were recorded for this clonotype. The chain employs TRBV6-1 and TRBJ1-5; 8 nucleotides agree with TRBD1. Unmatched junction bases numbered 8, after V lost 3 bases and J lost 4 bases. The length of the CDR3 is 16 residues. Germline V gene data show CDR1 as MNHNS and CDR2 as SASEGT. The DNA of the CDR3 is TGTGCCAGCAGTGATGCGGACAGGGCGCGTAATCAGCCCCAGCATTTT. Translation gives CASSDADRARNQPQHF.

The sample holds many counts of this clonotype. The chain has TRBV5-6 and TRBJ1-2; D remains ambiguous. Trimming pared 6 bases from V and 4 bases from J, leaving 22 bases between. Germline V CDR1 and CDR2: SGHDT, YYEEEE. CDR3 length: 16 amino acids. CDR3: CASTINNSRKTYGYTF. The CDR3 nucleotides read TGTGCCAGCACCATCAACAATAGTCGAAAGACCTATGGCTACACCTTC.

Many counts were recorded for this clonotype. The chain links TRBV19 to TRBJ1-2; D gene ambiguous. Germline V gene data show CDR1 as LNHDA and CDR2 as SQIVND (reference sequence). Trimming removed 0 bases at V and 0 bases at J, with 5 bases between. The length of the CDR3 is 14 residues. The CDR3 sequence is CASSIEQSNYGYTF. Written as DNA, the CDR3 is TGTGCCAGTAGTATAGAACAGTCTAACTATGGCTACACCTTC.

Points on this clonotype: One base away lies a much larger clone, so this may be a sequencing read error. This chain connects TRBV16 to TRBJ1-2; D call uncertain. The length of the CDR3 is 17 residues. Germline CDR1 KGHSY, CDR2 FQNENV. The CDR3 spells CAGSENWVVRKTYGYTF. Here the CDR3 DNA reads TGTGCCGGCAGCGAAAACTGGGTCGTTAGAAAGACCTATGGCTACACCTTC.

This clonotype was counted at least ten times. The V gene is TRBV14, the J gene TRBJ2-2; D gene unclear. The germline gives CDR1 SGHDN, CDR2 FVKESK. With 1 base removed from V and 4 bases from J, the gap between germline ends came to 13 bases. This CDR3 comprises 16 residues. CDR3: CASSQVFGTGTGELFF. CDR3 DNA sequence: TGTGCCAGCAGCCAAGTCTTCGGAACGGGCACCGGGGAGCTGTTTTTT.

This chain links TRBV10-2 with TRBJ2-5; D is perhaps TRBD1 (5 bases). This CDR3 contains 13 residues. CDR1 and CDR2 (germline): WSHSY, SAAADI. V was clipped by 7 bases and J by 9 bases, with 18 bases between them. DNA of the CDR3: TGCGCCAGCAACGACAGCATCCTAGATGCCCAGTACTTC. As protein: CASNDSILDAQYF.

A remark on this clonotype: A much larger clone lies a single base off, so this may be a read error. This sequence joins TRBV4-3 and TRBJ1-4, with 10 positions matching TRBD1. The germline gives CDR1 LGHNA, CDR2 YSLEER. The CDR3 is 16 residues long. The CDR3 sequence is CASSQDSGTGVEKLLF. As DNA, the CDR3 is TGCGCCAGCAGCCAAGATTCCGGGACAGGGGTCGAAAAACTGCTTTTT.

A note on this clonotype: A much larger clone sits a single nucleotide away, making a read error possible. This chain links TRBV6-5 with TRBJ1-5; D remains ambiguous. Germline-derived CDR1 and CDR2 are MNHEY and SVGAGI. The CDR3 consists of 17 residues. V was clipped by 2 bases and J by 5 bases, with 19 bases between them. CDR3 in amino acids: CASSYPQDAARHQPQHF. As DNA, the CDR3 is TGTGCCAGCAGTTACCCCCAGGACGCCGCACGCCATCAGCCCCAGCATTTT.

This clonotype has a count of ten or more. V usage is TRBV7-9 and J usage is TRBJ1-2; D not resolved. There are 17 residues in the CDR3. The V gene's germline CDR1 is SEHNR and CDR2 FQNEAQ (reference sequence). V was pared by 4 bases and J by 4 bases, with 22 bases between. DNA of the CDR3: TGTGCCAGCAGCTGGTCAGGATACCATGGAAAGACCTATGGCTACACCTTC. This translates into CASSWSGYHGKTYGYTF.

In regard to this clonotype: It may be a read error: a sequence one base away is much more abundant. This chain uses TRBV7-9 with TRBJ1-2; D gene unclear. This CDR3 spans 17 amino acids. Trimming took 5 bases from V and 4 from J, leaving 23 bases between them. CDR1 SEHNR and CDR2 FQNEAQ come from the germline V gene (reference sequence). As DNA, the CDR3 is TGTGCCAGCAGCAATCAGCCATACCATGGAAAGGCCTATGGCTACACCTTC. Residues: CASSNQPYHGKAYGYTF. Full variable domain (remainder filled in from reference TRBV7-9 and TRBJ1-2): DTGVSQNPRHKITKRGQNVTFRCDPISEHNRLYWYRQTLGQGPEFLTYFQNEAQLEKSRLLSDRFSAERPKGSFSTLEIQRTEQGDSAMYLCASSNQPYHGKAYGYTFGSGTRLTVV.

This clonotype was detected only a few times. In DNA, the CDR3 is TGCGCCAGCACCTATGGTAGCCCTGGGGCCAACGTCCTGACTTTC. It codes for CASTYGSPGANVLTF. This chain connects TRBV5-1 to TRBJ2-6; no reliable D call. CDR3 length equals 15 residues. The V gene lost 6 bases and the J gene lost 2 bases, with 12 bases spanning the gap. Germline V gives CDR1 SGHRS, CDR2 YFSETQ.

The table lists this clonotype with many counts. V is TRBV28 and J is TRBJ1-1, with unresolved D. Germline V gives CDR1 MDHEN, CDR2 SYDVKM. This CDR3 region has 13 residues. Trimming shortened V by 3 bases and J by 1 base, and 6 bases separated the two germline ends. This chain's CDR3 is CASSLHRNTEAFF. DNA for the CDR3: TGTGCCAGCAGTTTGCATAGGAACACTGAAGCTTTCTTT.

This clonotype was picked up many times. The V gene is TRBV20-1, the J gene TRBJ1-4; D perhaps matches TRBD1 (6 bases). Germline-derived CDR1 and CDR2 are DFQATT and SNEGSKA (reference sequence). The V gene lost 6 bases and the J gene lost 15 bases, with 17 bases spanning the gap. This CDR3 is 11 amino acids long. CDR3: CSATGGQKLFF. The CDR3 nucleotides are TGCAGTGCAACAGGAGGACAGAAATTGTTTTTT.

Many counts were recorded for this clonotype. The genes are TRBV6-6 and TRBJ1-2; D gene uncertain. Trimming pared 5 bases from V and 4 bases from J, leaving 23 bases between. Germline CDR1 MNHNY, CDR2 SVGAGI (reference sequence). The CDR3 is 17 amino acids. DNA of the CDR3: TGTGCCAGCAGTACTACTAGAGGTGGGAGAAAGACCTATGGCTACACCTTC. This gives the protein CASSTTRGGRKTYGYTF.

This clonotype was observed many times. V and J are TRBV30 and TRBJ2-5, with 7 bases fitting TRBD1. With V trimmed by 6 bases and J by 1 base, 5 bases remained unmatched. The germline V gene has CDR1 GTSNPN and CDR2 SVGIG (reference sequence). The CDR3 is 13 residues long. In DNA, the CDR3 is TGTGCCTGTAATAGGGACAGCCAAGAGACCCAGTACTTC. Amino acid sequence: CACNRDSQETQYF.

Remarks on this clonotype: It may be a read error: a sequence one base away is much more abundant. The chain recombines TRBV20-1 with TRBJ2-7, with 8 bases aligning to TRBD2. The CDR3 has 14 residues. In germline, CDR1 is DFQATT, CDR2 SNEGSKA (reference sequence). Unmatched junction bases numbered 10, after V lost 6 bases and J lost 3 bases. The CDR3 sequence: CSAQSLAGHYEQYF. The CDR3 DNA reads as TGCAGTGCGCAGAGTCTAGCGGGTCACTACGAGCAGTACTTC.

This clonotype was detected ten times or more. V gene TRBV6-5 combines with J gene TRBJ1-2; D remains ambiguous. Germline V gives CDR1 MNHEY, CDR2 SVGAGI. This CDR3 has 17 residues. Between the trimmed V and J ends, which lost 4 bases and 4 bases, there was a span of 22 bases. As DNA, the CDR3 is TGTGCCAGCAGTTCGTTGAACTCTATGCGAAAGACCTATGGCTACACCTTC. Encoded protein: CASSSLNSMRKTYGYTF.

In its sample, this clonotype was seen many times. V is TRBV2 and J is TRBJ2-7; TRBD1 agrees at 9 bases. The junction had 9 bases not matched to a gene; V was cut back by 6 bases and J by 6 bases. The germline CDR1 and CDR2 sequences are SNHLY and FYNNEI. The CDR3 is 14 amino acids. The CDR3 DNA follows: TGTGCCAGCAGGAGGGGACAGGGAAGGGGCGAGCAGTACTTC. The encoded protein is CASRRGQGRGEQYF.

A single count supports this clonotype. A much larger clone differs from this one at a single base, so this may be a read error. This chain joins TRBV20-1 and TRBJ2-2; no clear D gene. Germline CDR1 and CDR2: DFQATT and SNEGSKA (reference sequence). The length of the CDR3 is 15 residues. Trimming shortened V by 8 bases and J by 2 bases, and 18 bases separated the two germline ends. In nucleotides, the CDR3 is TGCAGTACGCCGAATCACGACCAAAACACCGGGGAGCTGTTTTTT. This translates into CSTPNHDQNTGELFF.